This TCR beta chain was found in a study of cytomegalovirus exposure and HLA in healthy donors (TCRdb year 2017). Background on the whole study: An earlier analysis of some 600 of the donors reported 276 Gb of sequence data and 100 million to 120 million unique TCR beta sequences obtained from roughly 170 million T cells. An early release that covered about 600 HLA-typed donors contained approximately 300 gigabases of sequencing data and 85 million to 100 million unique TCR sequences. Among the roughly 400 genotyped donors, around 79% belonged to the genetic ancestry cluster associated with self-reported Caucasian donors. The study aimed to test whether cataloging public T cell receptors could reveal signatures of past pathogen exposure. The study used immunosequencing to profile the T cell repertoires of several hundred subjects and linked those repertoires to cytomegalovirus serostatus. Along with the roughly 670-subject first cohort, a separate validation cohort of some 130 different subjects was used. High-throughput TCR immunosequencing, statistical association of individual TCRs with disease status, and machine learning were combined to predict cytomegalovirus infection status. In a later analysis, previously published TCR beta repertoires from 666 donors were re-analyzed and high-resolution HLA genotyping was added so that TCR occurrence patterns could be studied. Rather than using new phenotypic data, the later analysis identified candidate immune exposures from TCR beta sequences and from how often those sequences occurred across donors. An earlier analysis of roughly 600 of the donors used high-throughput TCR beta sequencing to judge whether each TCR beta V gene segment behaved as functional or pseudogenic. Donor age, sex, ethnicity and CMV serostatus were collected together with the repertoire data. Genome-wide SNP genotypes for about three fifths of the roughly 670 donors were used in a later genetic analysis, which treated that subset as a discovery cohort. All discovery cohort repertoires had been generated using a single sequencing platform. Class I and class II HLA loci were covered by the typing at four-digit resolution. The number of donors typed differed by locus, with roughly 629-640 for A, B, C, DRB1 and DQB1, more than 500 for DQA1, 600 to 610 for DPA1, and approximately 470 for DPB1. A handful of DR-DQ haplotypes were handled as single units for association and clustering because linkage in the cohort was strong. Among about 370 genotyped donors of the cohort, an average of approximately 220,000 unique TCR beta nucleotide sequences was sequenced per donor, of which 15% to 20% were non-productive.

About this clone itself: There is no known antigen for this receptor. The input lacks base qualities; no much larger clone sits a single base away.

The receptor library was made with the immunoSEQ multiplex PCR assay. For the multiplex PCR, a mixture combining 60 forward primers for TCR Vbeta segments and 13 reverse primers for TCR Jbeta segments was used. Amplification of the CDR3 region of rearranged TCR beta genes was performed with a multiplex PCR assay on genomic DNA. On the Illumina HiSeq System, the amplified TCR beta libraries were sequenced as 87-base-pair reads. The authors' analysis ran thus. In a later analysis, roughly 80 million unique TCR beta chains were counted across the roughly 670 repertoires, and around 10 million of these chains were shared by at least two donors. Raw reads were error-corrected and collapsed into unique sequences with a nearest-neighbor algorithm that merged closely related sequences to remove PCR and sequencing errors. Alignment of CDR3 sequences to IMGT reference sequences was used to assign V, D and J gene segments. Each retained sequence needed at least a six-nucleotide match to both a V gene segment and a J gene segment. Rearrangements were called productive when the CDR3 lacked stop codons and stayed in frame with V and J; all others were non-productive. CDR3 was defined by IMGT convention, running from the second conserved V-encoded cysteine to the conserved J-encoded phenylalanine. The earlier analysis of about 610 of the donors excluded sequences that lacked an unambiguous match to a single V gene segment. In an earlier analysis of about 590 of the donors, a V segment was called functional when productive rearrangements were above 56.7%, and segregating when the standard deviation between donors exceeded 5%. To diagnose cytomegalovirus status from the catalog of TCR beta chain sequences, a statistical classification framework was built. V and J gene assignment, in a later analysis, came from comparing TCR nucleotide sequences with IMGT/GENE-DB human TR gene sequences. The TCRdist pipeline was used in a later analysis to assign CDR3 sequences and most-parsimonious VDJ recombination scenarios. In a later analysis, each TCR beta chain was defined by its CDR3 amino acid sequence together with its V-gene family, and reads without a unique V-gene family were excluded. A later analysis removed several hundred highly shared, low-generation-probability nucleotide sequences to deal with suspected cross-contamination and a sequencing artifact. For each public chain, a later analysis derived a clonal expansion index from normalized ranks of inferred template counts within each repertoire. A later analysis computed generation probabilities with a VDJ recombination model fitted to out-of-frame rearrangements, and checked the results against IGoR. In a later analysis, TCR-TCR, TCR-HLA and TCR-CMV co-occurrence was scored with hypergeometric tests, and a repertoire-size bias correction was applied to TCR pairs. A later analysis estimated false discovery rates by permuting HLA or CMV assignments 20 times. In a later analysis, co-occurring TCRs were grouped using DBSCAN, with TCRdist sequence similarity added in when clustering inside HLA-allele-positive subsets. Repertoires with fewer than 30,000 or more than 120,000 public chains were left out of co-occurrence clustering, as were five repertoires with anomalous nucleotide sharing. Here the immuneACCESS table is served through TCRdb, limited to in-frame sequences with V and J called. Missing clones are a known gap in these copies; in checked studies unresolved V genes cover under half, and the rest lacks a known reason. V and J calls and clone size are those listed in that table; D and trimming were worked out from the DNA. Recorded for this sample are around 160,000 clones; 60% to 85% of them occurred a single time. The leading ten clones occupy approximately 6.3% of the sample.

The cohort comprised more than 550 healthy bone marrow donors. At the time of sampling, every cohort member was nominally healthy, though immune exposures that went unrecorded were likely present. The donor tested CMV seropositive and was one of the 289 seropositive cohort members. A peripheral blood sample was provided by each donor, and peripheral blood mononuclear cells were used for TCR beta sequencing. The Qiagen DNeasy Blood Extraction Kit was used to extract genomic DNA from the blood cell samples. Overall study results and their limits: A further reported finding was that TCR beta sequences accurately predicted the HLA-A and HLA-B alleles for most subjects in the first cohort. Linkage disequilibrium might explain the correlated functional status among segregating V segments, but an unknown experimental factor could not be ruled out. The classifier was reported to diagnose cytomegalovirus status with high specificity and sensitivity in both the original and validation cohorts. Seventeen rarely observed V segments, including chromosome 9 orphons, were excluded from the earlier analysis of approximately 600 of the donors because counts were too low. In vitro tests confirmed that a few of the cytomegalovirus-associated TCR beta chains recognize cytomegalovirus antigens. When HLA alleles, especially DR and DQ, strongly co-occurred, TCR associations were difficult to assign to individual alleles. According to a later analysis, TCR association rates differed among HLA loci, with DRB1 alleles showing the most associated TCRs and HLA-C alleles showing the fewest. The cohort was sequenced for TCR beta chains only, and without alpha or paired-chain data the features that could be detected were limited. In a later analysis, most CMV-associated TCR beta chains were found to appear HLA-restricted, with HLA associations seemingly driven largely by CMV exposure. A later genetic analysis associated a missense DCLRE1C variant with V-gene and J-gene trimming of TCR beta chains, and an independent cohort replicated the association. Most TCR sequences were observed very rarely across donors, whereas some public TCRs were present in many individuals. According to a later genetic analysis, donors in an Asian-associated ancestry cluster had fewer N-insertions in productive TCRs than the approximately 630-donor mean. The authors suggested that the approach could potentially be extended to other disease states and immunological phenotypes. Because HLA typing was missing for some donors at each locus, association tests included only the typed subset. CMV serostatus was the only immune exposure information available for the cohort. Compared with equally common non-associated chains, HLA-associated TCR beta chains in a later analysis were more clonally expanded and had lower generation probabilities. At a false discovery rate of 0.05, a later analysis linked around 15,000 TCR beta sequences to specific HLA alleles. A later analysis reported that several top co-occurrence clusters appeared linked to parvovirus B19, influenza, CMV and Epstein-Barr virus. A cluster of highly shared sequence variants was judged likely to be a technical artifact of the sequencing pipeline. Broadly in line with IMGT annotations, most TCR beta V segments showed up in productive rearrangements about 90% or about 30% of the time in an earlier analysis of some 590 of the donors. Presence/absence analyses assumed roughly uniform sequencing depth across donors, an assumption that may not hold. The study gave a list of 150 to 200 TCR beta chains associated with cytomegalovirus.

This clonotype was sampled from a woman aged 40-49 years in good health and CMV-seropositive. The sample comprised PBMCs.

The encoded CDR3 is CASSFPRTSGGSNEQFF. In nucleotide form, the sequence is TGTGCCAGCAGCTTTCCTCGGACTAGCGGGGGTTCAAATGAGCAGTTCTTC. Recombination linked TRBV9 to TRBJ2-1, and 13 junction bases match TRBD2. Its CDR3 holds 17 amino acids, cysteine through phenylalanine. Only the CDR3 part of the read is kept: 51 bases, read in frame from the first base. Relative to germline, V is missing 4 bases and J is missing 7 bases, with 11 bases of the junction outside any gene match. The germline V gene supplies CDR1 SGDLS and CDR2 YYNGEE.